The following is a T cell receptor (beta chain) sequence with its context. This clonotype has at least ten counts. Its antigen remains undetermined. Per-nucleotide qualities are absent, and no much larger clonotype sits a single base away. The time point label, as the study defines it: newly diagnosed GD, antithyroid drugs for less than 3 months. For both TCR sequencing and RNA sequencing, RNA was extracted from PBMCs using TRIzol. The diagnosis of Graves' disease was made according to American Thyroid Association guidelines. Recruitment of patients was carried out at an endocrinology department in Xi'an, China. From each patient, about 8.9 milliliters of peripheral blood was collected into an EDTA anticoagulant tube. Ficoll Paque Plus density gradient separation was used to isolate PBMCs, and no additional T cell sorting was done. An Agilent 2100 Bioanalyzer and agarose gel were used to assess RNA quality, and a NanoDrop 2000 was used to measure RNA concentration.

V lost 3 bases and J lost 3 bases; the stretch between them is 18 bases long. The germline V gene specifies MNHEY as CDR1 and SVGAGI as CDR2. The cysteine opens and the phenylalanine closes a CDR3 of 16 amino acids. Only CDR3 DNA is held: 48 bases, read in frame from base 1. These data originate in a study of regulatory T cells in long-lasting Graves disease (dated by TCRdb to the early 2020s). Context from the whole study: Antithyroid drugs had been taken for less than 3 months by newly diagnosed Graves' disease patients. Patients with persistent Graves' disease were compared with patients with newly diagnosed Graves' disease using TCR sequencing and RNA sequencing of peripheral blood. The study took place in China and was registered as a clinical trial. TCR sequencing covered 13 persistent and 20 or so newly diagnosed Graves' disease patients, 33 samples in total.

Broad study findings and their caveats: Sequencing and analysis were restricted to the TCR beta chain. Preferential use of TRBV28, TRBJ1-2 and TRBJ2-5 was observed in persistent disease, whereas TRBV20-1 and TRBJ2-1 were favored in newly diagnosed disease. A larger number of public clonotypes was shared among persistent patients (about 2,700) than among newly diagnosed patients (about 990). Persistent Graves' disease patients showed lower TCR Shannon entropy and fewer highly expanded clones than newly diagnosed patients, suggesting clonal expansion. The study examined only peripheral blood because the primary lesion, thyroid tissue, could not be accessed. As a limitation, the authors acknowledged that the small sample size may reduce accuracy.

Receptors were amplified or captured by multiplex PCR. Instrument on record: Illumina HiSeq 4000. iRepertoire HTBI primers and Arm-PCR amplification of CDR3 regions were used to construct TCR beta libraries. Before sequencing, the PCR products underwent gel purification. Processing in the source paper ran as follows. Gene usage analysis of CDR3 amino acid clonotypes used the 60 to 80 TRBV and approximately 13 TRBJ segments found across samples. COPE and FqMerger were used to merge filtered high-quality paired reads into contigs. BLAST was used to align contigs to the IMGT TRBV, TRBD and TRBJ reference genes, and CDR3 was defined following IMGT. Any clonotype with a frequency above 0.1% was classified as a highly expanded clone. Shannon entropy was used to measure repertoire diversity, and the Gini coefficient was used to measure V-J evenness. A clonotype found in more than one individual was treated as public. Through fastp at Q25 and MiXCR, TCRdb rebuilt clones from the public reads, retaining in-frame beta chains. For every CDR3 protein sequence, its rows merge into one entry that carries the most common genes and DNA. For this entry, the V and J calls and clone size follow TCRdb and not the study's own pipeline. This sample is represented by more than 350,000 distinct CDR3 sequences; just under 15% of them were singletons. Together, the top ten hold approximately 15% of the sample.

The sample also formed part of further work on T cells in Graves' hyperthyroidism and ophthalmopathy. Per the second study: A patient counted as having stable Graves' hyperthyroidism if no progression to ophthalmopathy occurred over 18 months of follow-up. Hyperthyroidism patients were newly diagnosed, had a disease duration of under 2 months, and were aged 18 to 65 years. Exclusion was applied to patients with uncontrolled infections, other autoimmune diseases, pregnancy or lactation. Clinical symptoms, serum thyroxine and TRAb, thyroid ultrasound, and orbital computed tomography formed the basis for the diagnoses. The first round of RT-PCR for the TCR CDR3 was performed with the HTBI primer set and the Qiagen OneStep RT-PCR kit. Blood samples also contained most of the expanded thyroid clonotypes (frequency above 0.001), which suggests that blood repertoires may reflect thyroid immune responses. Ophthalmopathy was separated from stable hyperthyroidism by a 13 V-J signature model, with about 86% sensitivity and about 81% specificity obtained in cross-validation and 80%/75% obtained in testing. During validation, the model predicted progression to ophthalmopathy a median of about 5.9 months ahead of onset, with 70.59% sensitivity and around 72% specificity. TCR V-J signatures able to tell the groups apart were searched for in a discovery cohort of 95 to 100 patients, of whom fewer than 45 had Graves' ophthalmopathy and 57 had stable Graves' hyperthyroidism. Whether ophthalmopathy could be predicted prospectively was tested in an independent validation cohort made up of approximately 19 hyperthyroidism patients plus 17 patients who later progressed to ophthalmopathy. The approximately 90 discovery patients were randomly split 7:3 into training and test sets. In addition, the study compared T-cell repertoires in thyroid tissue and in blood from roughly six Graves' hyperthyroidism patients. Following sampling, methimazole starting at 30 mg daily was given to hyperthyroidism patients, and high-dose intravenous methylprednisolone was given to ophthalmopathy patients. A second multiplex PCR round built the libraries, followed by size selection and purification. Paired-end sequencing of the libraries was performed with 100 bp reads on an Illumina HiSeq2000. SOAPnuke was used to process the raw data, removing reads that contained adapters or uncalled bases, had a mean Phred below 15, or lacked an exact match to the constant primer or identifier. High-quality paired reads were merged using COPE v1.2.5, and each unique nucleotide sequence was defined as a clonotype. Clonotypes were aligned to IMGT TRBV, TRBD and TRBJ reference segments using MiTCR v1.1. Only V-J combinations with frequency above 0.0001, covering roughly 99% of repertoires, were analysed. A TCS score was defined as the ratio between F50 (clonal expansion) and ExV (chaos), using BLOSUM62-based TCRdist between CDR3 peptides within each V-J. Welch's t-statistics and random forest reduced roughly 540 V-J features to 10 to 15, which were used in a naive Bayes classifier (R e1071). No statistical method was used to fix the sample size in advance, and group allocation was not hidden from the investigators. TCR Vbeta CDR3 sequencing of 120 to 150 peripheral blood samples (fewer than 45 ophthalmopathy, approximately 80 hyperthyroidism and approximately 17 progressor patients) is reported in the paper.

The sequence was obtained from a woman in her 30s with Graves disease. Donor details come from another sample of the same person, matched by shared clones. This specimen was peripheral blood mononuclear cells (PBMCs), taken at new diagnosis, from a patient treated with antithyroid drugs. The chain couples TRBV6-5 to TRBJ2-7; 6 matching bases give a weak D call of TRBD1. The CDR3 protein sequence reads: CASSYTLNTGNYEQYF. The DNA sequence is given as TGTGCCAGCAGTTATACCCTCAATACAGGGAACTACGAGCAGTACTTC.